This T cell receptor (beta chain) was found in a study of regulatory T cells in long-lasting Graves disease. Overall study findings and caveats: TCR diversity in persistent Graves' patients was below that of newly diagnosed ones.

As to time point: newly diagnosed GD, antithyroid drugs for less than 3 months. With RNA extracted from PBMCs as input, the TCR library was made. This clonotype has a handful of counts. Its target is not known. CDR3 regions were amplified by Arm-PCR using iRepertoire HTBI primers to build TCR beta libraries. In TCRdb, the multiplex PCR reads were re-called with MiXCR into one record per CDR3 protein. The profile shows about 220,000 distinct CDR3 sequences, about 18% of them singletons. The CDR3 spans 14 residues. V was pared by 1 base and J by 5 bases, with 8 bases between. Germline V CDR1 and CDR2: LNHDA, SQIVND (reference sequence).

Sequenced material: peripheral blood mononuclear cells (PBMCs), taken at new diagnosis, from a patient treated with antithyroid drugs. The rearrangement uses TRBV19 and TRBJ2-2; D is possibly TRBD1 (5 bases). The receptor's source is a female donor with Graves disease. This CDR3 is CASSIGTGTGELFF. In nucleotides, the CDR3 is TGTGCCAGTAGTATAGGAACAGGAACCGGGGAGCTGTTTTTT.